The entry below gives a single T cell receptor beta chain sequence along with its context. What antigen it recognizes has not been identified. No quality values exist for individual bases; no much larger clone is one base distant. The CDR3 regions of human TCRbeta chains were subjected to immunosequencing. On the authors' methods: TCRs in the repertoires were compared against a reference library of SARS-CoV-2-specific TCRs that had been generated with the MIRA antigen-specificity platform. Breadth was defined as the fraction of unique TCRs that were SARS-CoV-2-associated, and depth was defined as the fraction of total T cells that were SARS-CoV-2-associated. Using the MIRA data, each spike-specific TCR was assigned both to the spike region to which the TCR was reactive and to a CD4 or CD8 class. Log10-transformed breadth and depth values were compared by one-way ANOVA with Sidak's multiple comparisons tests. In TCRdb, the immuneACCESS table is reduced to in-frame sequences with V and J assigned. These tables do not hold every clone; where another copy was compared, an unresolved V gene accounts for under half, and the others remain unexplained. V, J and clone size derive from that table, while D and trimming were established from the DNA sequence. This sample lists 130,000 or so clones; approximately 82% were detected once. About a quarter of the sample lies in the top ten.

Per the publication, the time point label means: about 28 days (+/-7) after the second vaccine dose. Because spike-specific TCR depth and breadth did not differ between the two schedules, AZD1222 recipients who got a second dose at roughly 4 weeks were pooled with those who got a second dose at roughly 12 weeks. Vaccinee samples came from UK trials COV001 and COV002, including a single-blind randomized controlled phase 2/3 trial of AZD1222 (ChAdOx1 nCoV-19) in healthy adults. Trial participant PBMC samples were collected at day 0 and day 28 after the second dose for TCRbeta chain sequencing. The sample belongs to a study of T cell responses to AZD1222 COVID-19 vaccine (dated by TCRdb to the early 2020s). Background for the entire study: TCR sequencing covered approximately 230 trial participants: 207 given two doses of AZD1222 and some 25 given two doses of MenACWY control vaccine. Trial participants were enrolled by age into subgroups of 18-55, 56-69 and 70-plus years, and approximately 150, 30 and 60 TCR-sequenced participants, respectively, were included in these subgroups.

What the research found in general, with its limitations: Vaccine-associated CD4 TCRs spanned the whole spike protein, with dominant responses in regions 160-218 and 743-854. Only a handful of AZD1222 recipients were SARS-CoV-2 seropositive at baseline, limiting conclusions about previously exposed vaccinees. The 56-69-year group was small, and its depth increase did not reach significance, likely because of low power. Because no samples from the day 14 peak response were available, repertoires could be characterized only after the peak T cell response. A significant rise in spike-specific TCR breadth and depth was observed after two AZD1222 doses relative to day 0 and relative to MenACWY recipients. Reportedly, close to half of the unique spike-specific TCRs recognized epitopes lying outside the regions that are mutated in the B.1.351 and B.1.1.7 variants. Participants were mostly white British and included more females than males, and it was suggested by the authors that clonal diversity may have been underestimated.

The material was peripheral blood, obtained 28 days after the second AZD1222 dose. This receptor was obtained from an adult who received the AZD1222 COVID-19 vaccine.

The nucleotide sequence is TGTGCCAGCAGCCAAGCCCTCCCCGGGGCCACTGAAGCTTTCTTT. It codes for CASSQALPGATEAFF. Recombination joined TRBV3-1 (or the pseudogene TRBV3-2) with TRBJ1-1; the best D guess is TRBD1, with 5 bases matching. V loses 1 base, J loses 4 bases, and the germline ends lie 13 bases apart. Including the terminal cysteine and phenylalanine, the CDR3 comprises 15 residues. The DNA shown is the 45-base CDR3, in frame from base 1. The germline V gene (reference sequence) supplies CDR1 LGHDT and CDR2 YNNKEL.